The rows below give T cell receptor beta chains drawn from one sample of a study of blood T cell repertoires in COVID-19. Assay used: immunoSEQ multiplex PCR; TCRdb lists only in-frame clones, some missing. The table records fewer than 300,000 clones, approximately 90% of them present only once. Material for sequencing was PBMCs or T cells enriched from blood (not recorded which). The receptors come from a middle-aged woman with acute COVID-19. Each CDR3 is given with its conserved first and last residue. A D gene is named only where the DNA matches it firmly. Clone size, where shown, is once, few, many, or a class for clones that have expanded.

TRBD1	TRBJ1-6	NA	TRBV6-5	TGTGCCACCCGACAGGGGTTAGTTTCACCCCTCCACTTT	CATRQGLVSPLHF
TRBD2	TRBJ2-2	once	TRBV6-2/TRBV6-3	TGTGCCAGCAGGCCTCTAGCGGGGAGCAGTATTGCCGGGGAGCTGTTTTTT	CASRPLAGSSIAGELFF
NA	TRBJ2-3	NA	TRBV7-9	TGTGCCAGCAGCTTAGGCGAATCAGATACGCAGTATTTT	CASSLGESDTQYF
TRBD1	TRBJ2-7	NA	TRBV28	TGTGCCAGCAGTCTAAAGGGGGCGGGCGAGCAGTACTTC	CASSLKGAGEQYF
NA	TRBJ2-7	NA	TRBV14	TGTGCCAGCAGGCGAACCAGCGGATCCTACGAGCAGTACTTC	CASRRTSGSYEQYF
TRBD2	TRBJ2-3	NA	TRBV7-8	TGTGCCAGCAGCTTGACTCCGCGGGGGGGCGGCACAGATACGCAGTATTTT	CASSLTPRGGGTDTQYF
NA	TRBJ2-3	NA	TRBV20-1	TGCAGTGCTAGTGGGACACAGACTAGCACAGATACGCAGTATTTT	CSASGTQTSTDTQYF
TRBD1	TRBJ1-3	once	TRBV10-3	TGTGCCATCAGTTTAGGGGGCGCTGGAAACACCATATATTTT	CAISLGGAGNTIYF
NA	TRBJ1-1	many	TRBV5-1	TGCGCCAGCAGCTTGCGAACAGGGTCCGGGACTGAAGCTTTCTTT	CASSLRTGSGTEAFF
TRBD1	TRBJ1-1	NA	TRBV4-1	TGCGCCAGCAGCCTTCGACAGGGGCTGGGGGACACTGAAGCTTTCTTT	CASSLRQGLGDTEAFF
NA	TRBJ2-7	NA	TRBV4-1	TGCGCCAGCAGCCAAGAAGACGCTCGGCAGCGGTTATCCTACGAGCAGTACTTC	CASSQEDARQRLSYEQYF
TRBD2	TRBJ2-5	NA	TRBV28	TGTGCCAGCAGCCTCAACTGGCGGGGGGGCTCAACCAGAGCTCAAGAGACCCAGTACTTC	CASSLNWRGGSTRAQETQYF
TRBD1	TRBJ1-3	few	TRBV5-4	TGTGCCAGCAGCTTAACCGGGACAGGTGTCTCCGGAAACACCATATATTTT	CASSLTGTGVSGNTIYF
NA	TRBJ1-2	NA	TRBV30	TGTGCCTGGAGTCGATCAGGGAACTATGGCTACACCTTC	CAWSRSGNYGYTF
NA	TRBJ1-6	NA	TRBV28	TGTGCCAGCAGGACCCCGTTAGGGGTAAGCCTCCACTTT	CASRTPLGVSLHF
NA	TRBJ1-2	NA	TRBV9	TGTGCCAGCAGCGGACTGATTATGAGTGGCTACACCTTC	CASSGLIMSGYTF
NA	TRBJ2-7	NA	TRBV19	TGTGCCTCGAACCCAGGGGGGTGGACCTACGAGCAGTACTTC	CASNPGGWTYEQYF
NA	TRBJ1-5	NA	TRBV12-3/TRBV12-4	TGTGCCAGCAGTCCCCTAGGGGGTCAGCCCCAGCATTTT	CASSPLGGQPQHF
NA	TRBJ2-7	NA	TRBV18	TGTGCCAGCTCAGGCCGGTACGGGGTGTACGAGCAGTACTTC	CASSGRYGVYEQYF
TRBD1	TRBJ1-6	NA	TRBV5-1	TGCGCCAGCAGCTTGGTGGGACAGGTTAATTCACCCCTCCACTTT	CASSLVGQVNSPLHF
NA	TRBJ1-1	NA	TRBV18	TGTGCCAGCGCGCCGGGGTGGAACACTGAAGCTTTCTTT	CASAPGWNTEAFF
TRBD2	TRBJ2-2	NA	TRBV5-4	TGTGCCAGCAGCCCGGGACTAGCGGACACCGGGGAGCTGTTTTTT	CASSPGLADTGELFF
NA	TRBJ2-2	NA	TRBV11-3	TGTGCCAGCAGCTTAGGCCAGGGTCTCAGGGTCGGGGAGCTGTTTTTT	CASSLGQGLRVGELFF
NA	TRBJ1-2	NA	TRBV4-1	TGCGCCAGCAGCCAAGAAGGGGCGGAAGTTGGAGGCTACACCTTC	CASSQEGAEVGGYTF
NA	TRBJ2-7	NA	TRBV6-1	TGTGCCAGCAGTGAAAAACAGCGGTTCTACGAGCAGTACTTC	CASSEKQRFYEQYF
NA	TRBJ1-6	NA	TRBV2	TGTGCCAGCAAAGGGGGGGACAATAATTCACCCCTCCACTTT	CASKGGDNNSPLHF
TRBD2	TRBJ2-5	NA	TRBV30	TGTGCCTGGACGTTCAGGGGCGTAGCGGGAGGGCCTGTTGAGACCCAGTACTTC	CAWTFRGVAGGPVETQYF
TRBD1	TRBJ1-5	NA	TRBV2	TGTGCCAGCAGTATGACAGGGGTTCAGCCCCAGCATTTT	CASSMTGVQPQHF
NA	TRBJ1-6	NA	TRBV3-1/TRBV3-2	TGTGCCAGCAGCTCATCAGGGGTCCCACCCCTCCACTTT	CASSSSGVPPLHF
NA	TRBJ1-1	NA	TRBV27	TGTGCCAGCAGTTCCCCTGGTCGCACAAAGACTGAAGCTTTCTTT	CASSSPGRTKTEAFF
TRBD1	TRBJ1-2	NA	TRBV28	TGTGCCAGCAGGACAGGGTATGGCTATGGCTACACCTTC	CASRTGYGYGYTF
TRBD2	TRBJ2-5	NA	TRBV9	TGTGCCAGCAGCTCGGGACTAGCGAGGGTAGAAGAGACCCAGTACTTC	CASSSGLARVEETQYF
NA	TRBJ2-1	few	TRBV29-1	TGCAGCGTAAGGACCACAGGTGAGCAGTTCTTC	CSVRTTGEQFF
NA	TRBJ1-6	NA	TRBV18	TGTGCCAGCTCATCGAGCTCCTATAATTCACCCCTCCACTTT	CASSSSSYNSPLHF
NA	TRBJ1-6	NA	TRBV6-5	TGTGCCAGCAACCAACAGGGTCTCAATTCACCCCTCCACTTT	CASNQQGLNSPLHF
TRBD1	TRBJ1-1	NA	TRBV7-9	TGTGCCAGCAGCCCCTCAAAGGGGGCGATTTCTGAAGCTTTCTTT	CASSPSKGAISEAFF
NA	TRBJ2-1	once	TRBV7-6	TGTGCCAGCAGCCAACCTGGCGAGCAGTTCTTC	CASSQPGEQFF
NA	TRBJ1-6	NA	TRBV27	TGTGCCAGCAGATCAGGCCACTATAATTCACCCCTCCACTTT	CASRSGHYNSPLHF
TRBD2	TRBJ2-1	NA	TRBV9	TGTGCCAGCAGCGCACGGGTAGCGGGGGTACATGAGCAGTTCTTC	CASSARVAGVHEQFF
NA	TRBJ1-5	NA	TRBV7-8	TGTGCCAGCAGCTTAGATCCGAGTCAGCCCCAGCATTTT	CASSLDPSQPQHF
TRBD1	TRBJ1-1	NA	TRBV7-9	TGTGCCAGCAGCTCCAGGGGGAACACGGGCAAAGGAACTGAAGCTTTCTTT	CASSSRGNTGKGTEAFF
NA	TRBJ2-2	NA	TRBV18	TGTGCCAGCTCAGGAGCACGGGAGAACACCGGGGAGCTGTTTTTT	CASSGARENTGELFF